A single sample gave rise to the 3 T cell receptor beta chains below, sequenced in a study of cytomegalovirus exposure and HLA in healthy donors. The PCR ran on 60 Vbeta and 13 Jbeta primers. Data came from immunoSEQ multiplex PCR; TCRdb stores just in-frame clones and leaves some out. The sample comprises tens of thousands of clones, about three quarters of which are singletons, and approximately 7.7% rests with the top ten. The sequencing sample was made of PBMCs. Every receptor here comes from a man aged 30 to 45 in good health and CMV-seropositive.

The chain couples TRBV11-3 to TRBJ2-3; D gene uncertain. Trimming shortened V by 5 bases and J by 6 bases, and 21 bases separated the two germline ends. Germline assignment: CDR1 SGHNT and CDR2 YENEEA. The CDR3 runs to 16 residues. CDR3 sequence reads: CASSPSTTPALDTQYF. DNA for the CDR3: TGTGCCAGCAGCCCCTCGACGACTCCAGCTTTGGATACGCAGTATTTT.

V and J are TRBV29-1 and TRBJ2-3; tentative D call: TRBD2 (7 bases). The CDR3 runs to 14 residues. The V end lost 5 bases, the J end lost 7 bases, and 19 bases lay between the germline ends. Germline V gene sequence: CDR1 SQVTM, CDR2 ANQGSEA. CDR3 in DNA: TGCAGCGTTTCCCGAGAAGGGGGGGGGCATACGCAGTATTTT. Translated, it gives CSVSREGGGHTQYF.

The chain couples TRBV4-2 to TRBJ2-5, with 12 bases matching TRBD2. The CDR3 is made up of 16 amino acids. Per germline, CDR1 LGHNA and CDR2 YNFKEQ. Trimming at V came to 3 bases and at J to 5 bases, leaving 7 bases not matched to a gene. The CDR3 is CASSQLAGGQRETQYF. The CDR3 region has the DNA TGTGCCAGCAGCCAGCTAGCGGGGGGGCAAAGGGAGACCCAGTACTTC.